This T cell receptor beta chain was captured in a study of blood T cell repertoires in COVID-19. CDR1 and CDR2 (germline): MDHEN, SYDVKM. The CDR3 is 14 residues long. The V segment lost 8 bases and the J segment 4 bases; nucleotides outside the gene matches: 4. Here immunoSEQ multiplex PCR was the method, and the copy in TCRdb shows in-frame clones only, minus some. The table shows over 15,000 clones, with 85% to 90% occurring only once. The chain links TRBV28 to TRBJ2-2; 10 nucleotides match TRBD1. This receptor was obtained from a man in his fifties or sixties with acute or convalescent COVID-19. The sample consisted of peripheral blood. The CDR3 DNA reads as TGTGCCAGCGAGAGGACAGGGGGCACCGGGGAGCTGTTTTTT. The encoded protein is CASERTGGTGELFF.